This T cell receptor beta chain derives from a study of T cells in Graves' hyperthyroidism and ophthalmopathy. Points from the study as a whole: Researchers report that a 13 V-J model separated ophthalmopathy from stable hyperthyroidism.

TCR beta CDR3 region amplification was performed from RNA transcripts. HTBI primers were used for first-round RT-PCR of the TCR CDR3. TCRdb used MiXCR to reprocess the multiplex PCR reads, holding one entry per CDR3 protein. The sample carries about 560,000 distinct CDR3 sequences, 11% to 15% recorded once. This clonotype was counted at least ten times. Its antigen remains unknown. No progression to ophthalmopathy during 18 months of follow-up defined stable disease. Those with hyperthyroidism were 18 to 65 years old, newly diagnosed, and ill for under 2 months. Fresh 10 ml peripheral blood yielded PBMCs. V lost 3 bases to trimming and J lost 4 bases, with 9 bases between them. CDR3 length equals 13 residues.

The origin of this receptor is a woman aged 40-49 years with Graves' hyperthyroidism. The rearrangement uses TRBV12-3 or TRBV12-4 and TRBJ1-1; possibly TRBD1 for D (6 bases). The specimen was blood. The CDR3 DNA reads TGTGCCAGCAGTTTCACAGGGCCCACTGAAGCTTTCTTT. This sequence encodes CASSFTGPTEAFF.